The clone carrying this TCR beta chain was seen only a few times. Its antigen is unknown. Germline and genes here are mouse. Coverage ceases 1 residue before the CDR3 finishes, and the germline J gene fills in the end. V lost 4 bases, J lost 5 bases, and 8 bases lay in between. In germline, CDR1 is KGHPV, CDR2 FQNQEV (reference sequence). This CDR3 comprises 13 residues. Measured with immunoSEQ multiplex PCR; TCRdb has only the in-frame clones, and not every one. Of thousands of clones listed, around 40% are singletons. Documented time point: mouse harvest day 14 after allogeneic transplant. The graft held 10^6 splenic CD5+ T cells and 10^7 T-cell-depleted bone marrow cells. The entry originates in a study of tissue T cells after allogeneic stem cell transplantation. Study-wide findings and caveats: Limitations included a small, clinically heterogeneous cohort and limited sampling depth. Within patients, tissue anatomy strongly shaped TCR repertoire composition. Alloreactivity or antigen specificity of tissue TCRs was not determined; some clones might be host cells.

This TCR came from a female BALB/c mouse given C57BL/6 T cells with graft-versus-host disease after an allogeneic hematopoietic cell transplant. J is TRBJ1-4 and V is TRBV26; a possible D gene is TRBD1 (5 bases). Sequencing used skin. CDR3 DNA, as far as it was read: TGTGCCAGCAGTCGTGGACAAAACGAAAGATTATTT. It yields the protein CASSRGQNERLF. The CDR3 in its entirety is CASSRGQNERLFF.